The sequence of this T cell receptor (beta chain) was determined in a study of STAT5B mutations in CD4+ large granular lymphocyte leukemia. V was clipped by 0 bases and J by 9 bases, with 13 bases between them. The CDR3 length is 13 residues. In germline, CDR1 is SGHNT, CDR2 YYREEE (reference sequence). This was a survey-level run. Profiled with immunoSEQ multiplex PCR; TCRdb holds only in-frame clones, not every one. The sample lists approximately 41,000 clones; roughly 85% were seen once. The source material was CD4+ T cells from blood buffy coats. The rearrangement uses TRBV5-4 and TRBJ2-7; TRBD1 might be the D (5 bases). This receptor was taken from a human donor in good health. The CDR3 reads CASSLESLDRQYF. CDR3 DNA: TGTGCCAGCAGCTTGGAGTCCCTCGACAGGCAGTACTTC.